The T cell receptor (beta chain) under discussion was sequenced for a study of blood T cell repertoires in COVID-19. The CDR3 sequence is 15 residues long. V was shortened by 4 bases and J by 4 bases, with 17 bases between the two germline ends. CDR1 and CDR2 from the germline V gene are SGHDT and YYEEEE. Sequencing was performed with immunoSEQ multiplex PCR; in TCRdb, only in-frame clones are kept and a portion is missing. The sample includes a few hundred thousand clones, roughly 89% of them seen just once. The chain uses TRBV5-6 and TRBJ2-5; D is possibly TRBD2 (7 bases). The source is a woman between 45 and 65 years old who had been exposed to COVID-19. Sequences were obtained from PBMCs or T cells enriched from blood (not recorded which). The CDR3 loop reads CASSPFEGGRETQYF. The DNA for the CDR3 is TGTGCCAGCAGCCCTTTCGAGGGGGGGCGAGAGACCCAGTACTTC.